The 23 T cell receptor beta chains in this list originate from one sample, sequenced in a study of cytomegalovirus exposure and HLA in healthy donors. The PCR was carried out with 60 Vbeta primers and 13 Jbeta primers. TCRdb's copy holds only in-frame clones and misses some; the assay was immunoSEQ multiplex PCR. In the table there are 100,000 to 150,000 clones, 15% to 20% of which are singletons. Material for sequencing was PBMCs. Receptors originate from a female donor in good health and CMV-seropositive.

V is TRBV19 and J is TRBJ2-3, with 13 bases lining up with TRBD2. Germline CDR1 reads LNHDA; CDR2 reads SQIVND (reference sequence). The CDR3 contains 16 residues. Trimming removed 6 bases from V and 7 bases from J; junction bases left unmatched: 10. For the CDR3, the DNA is TGTGCCAGTAGCCGAGGACTAGCGGGGGTATTATATACGCAGTATTTT. As protein: CASSRGLAGVLYTQYF. Full variable domain (outside the CDR3, taken from reference TRBV19 and TRBJ2-3): DGGITQSPKYLFRKEGQNVTLSCEQNLNHDAMYWYRQDPGQGLRLIYYSQIVNDFQKGDIAEGYSVSREKKESFPLTVTSAQKNPTAFYLCASSRGLAGVLYTQYFGPGTRLTVL.

This clone was recorded a few times. V is TRBV2 and J is TRBJ2-7; tentative D call: TRBD2 (6 bases). Germline CDR1 and CDR2: SNHLY and FYNNEI. V was trimmed by 4 bases and J by 3 bases, leaving 10 bases between them. The CDR3 totals 13 residues. Here the CDR3 reads CASSVPGSYEQYF. Written as DNA, the CDR3 is TGTGCCAGCAGTGTTCCCGGGAGCTACGAGCAGTACTTC.

This clone was seen a handful of times. The chain has TRBV27 and TRBJ1-1; D ambiguous. V was clipped by 5 bases and J by 5 bases, with 21 bases between them. The germline gives CDR1 MNHEY, CDR2 SMNVEV (reference sequence). The CDR3 has 16 amino acids. Here the CDR3 reads CASSPGGANSGTEAFF. CDR3 bases: TGTGCCAGCAGTCCTGGCGGCGCCAATAGCGGGACTGAAGCTTTCTTT.

The chain combines TRBV10-3 with TRBJ2-7, with 11 nucleotides matching TRBD2. CDR1 and CDR2 from the germline V gene are ENHRY and SYGVKD. With V trimmed by 3 bases and J by 7 bases, 11 bases remained unmatched. The CDR3 has 16 amino acids. CDR3 loop: CAISDPGGLAGREQYF. CDR3 bases: TGTGCCATCAGTGACCCAGGAGGACTAGCGGGTCGTGAGCAGTACTTC.

The chain combines TRBV7-8 with TRBJ2-5; perhaps TRBD1 as D (5 bases). Trimming shortened V by 5 bases and J by 2 bases, and 12 bases separated the two germline ends. This CDR3 spans 14 amino acids. Germline V gene sequence: CDR1 SGHVS, CDR2 FQNEAQ. The CDR3 here is CASSPGHRQETQYF. Written as DNA, the CDR3 is TGTGCCAGCAGCCCCGGACACCGTCAAGAGACCCAGTACTTC.

In this sample, this clone turned up a few times. The chain links TRBV27 to TRBJ1-2; 7 nucleotides agree with TRBD1. The CDR3 contains 16 residues. Germline V lookup: CDR1 MNHEY, CDR2 SMNVEV (reference sequence). The V gene end was trimmed by 6 bases and the J gene end by 5 bases; junction bases not matched to a gene: 15. The CDR3 region is CASRPKDRAHVYGYTF. As DNA, the CDR3 is TGTGCCAGCAGACCTAAAGACAGGGCCCATGTGTATGGCTACACCTTC.

This clone was seen only a few times. This chain joins TRBV29-1 and TRBJ1-3, with TRBD1 as a possible D gene (6 bases). V lost 4 bases and J lost 5, with 18 bases in between. The CDR3 contains 15 residues. Looked up from germline, CDR1 is SQVTM and CDR2 is ANQGSEA. CDR3 DNA sequence: TGCAGCGTTGGGGAAAGGGACATAACGAGAAACACCATATATTTT. Translation: CSVGERDITRNTIYF.

The chain carries TRBV28 and TRBJ2-7; the match to TRBD2 covers 7 bases. The ends lost 6 bases at V and 7 bases at J; junction bases unmatched: 18. This CDR3 spans 16 amino acids. Germline CDR1 and CDR2: MDHEN and SYDVKM. The DNA of the CDR3 is TGTGCCAGCAGGGAAGCGGGACTACAGAGTACGTGGGAGCAGTACTTC. It specifies CASREAGLQSTWEQYF.

This clone has a handful of counts. The genes are TRBV10-3 and TRBJ2-4, with TRBD2 identical over 7 bases. Germline CDR1 reads ENHRY; CDR2 reads SYGVKD. CDR3 length equals 14 residues. V lost 10 bases and J lost 8; bases outside the gene matches: 14. The DNA for the CDR3 is TGTGCCAGTCAAGCCGGGCGGGGGAGAGACATTCAGTACTTC. As protein: CASQAGRGRDIQYF.

This clone was observed a handful of times. The rearrangement joins TRBV27 to TRBJ2-7, with 7 bases lining up with TRBD2. With V trimmed by 6 bases and J by 7 bases, 12 bases remained unmatched. The germline gives CDR1 MNHEY, CDR2 SMNVEV (reference sequence). The CDR3 loop spans 14 amino acids. The DNA for the CDR3 is TGTGCCAGCAGGTTAGCGGGTCCCCCGAAGGAGCAGTACTTC. This codes for CASRLAGPPKEQYF.

This clone was counted a few times. The CDR3 is CAWRSGQGGSYEQYF. The CDR3 DNA sequence: TGTGCCTGGAGGAGCGGACAGGGGGGCTCCTACGAGCAGTACTTC. The V and J genes are TRBV30 and TRBJ2-7; 10 bases are shared with TRBD1. With 3 bases clipped from V and 0 bases from J, the junction kept 5 bases outside the gene matches. The germline CDR1 and CDR2 sequences are GTSNPN and SVGIG (reference sequence). The length of the CDR3 is 15 residues.

The gene calls are TRBV7-2 and TRBJ2-3; 8 nucleotides agree with TRBD2. The CDR3 runs 16 residues. Germline V CDR1 and CDR2: SGHTA, FQGNSA. Germline trimming cut 5 bases from V and 6 bases from J; bases unmatched to any gene: 13. DNA for the CDR3: TGTGCCAGCAGCCCGGCTGCTCGGGGGGGCCTGGATACGCAGTATTTT. This gives the protein CASSPAARGGLDTQYF.

The chain uses TRBV15 and TRBJ2-1; 7 nucleotides match TRBD1. With V trimmed by 3 bases and J by 6 bases, 11 bases remained unmatched. CDR1 and CDR2 (germline): LNHNV, YYDKDF (reference sequence). The CDR3 consists of 16 residues. CDR3 loop: CATSSDLTGWANEQFF. In DNA, the CDR3 is TGTGCCACCAGCAGTGATTTGACAGGGTGGGCCAATGAGCAGTTCTTC.

This chain connects TRBV20-1 to TRBJ2-7, with D possibly matching TRBD2 (6 bases). The germline gives CDR1 DFQATT, CDR2 SNEGSKA (reference sequence). Trimming removed 6 bases at V and 3 bases at J, with 9 bases between. The CDR3 is made up of 11 amino acids. As DNA, the CDR3 is TGCAGTGCCCGGGGGAACTACGAGCAGTACTTC. It translates to CSARGNYEQYF.

The V gene is TRBV11-2, the J gene TRBJ2-3; 9 positions agree with TRBD1. Germline lookup yields CDR1 SGHAT and CDR2 FQNNGV. Germline trimming cut 6 bases from V and 3 bases from J; bases unmatched to any gene: 4. The CDR3 totals 14 residues. The CDR3 nucleotides read TGTGCCAGCAGAATCGACAGGGGGACAGATACGCAGTATTTT. As protein: CASRIDRGTDTQYF.

The chain combines TRBV7-6 with TRBJ1-1, with a weak D call TRBD1 (5 bases). CDR1 is SGHVS and CDR2 is FNYEAQ in the germline V gene. Trimming removed 0 bases from V and 4 bases from J, with 9 bases in between. This CDR3 spans 14 amino acids. This CDR3 reads CASSLAGVATEAFF. The CDR3 DNA follows: TGTGCCAGCAGCTTAGCAGGGGTAGCCACTGAAGCTTTCTTT.

This clone was counted only a few times. This chain joins TRBV4-2 and TRBJ1-2; D is ambiguous. This CDR3 region has 16 residues. In germline, CDR1 is LGHNA, CDR2 YNFKEQ. The germline V and J ends were trimmed by 0 bases and 4 bases, with 15 bases remaining between them. The CDR3 sequence is CASSQEYVMRVYGYTF. The CDR3 nucleotides are TGTGCCAGCAGCCAAGAGTACGTCATGAGAGTCTATGGCTACACCTTC.

CDR3 coding DNA: TGTGCCAGCTCACGAAGGCGGGGGACTAGCGAACACACAGATACGCAGTATTTT. Translated, it gives CASSRRRGTSEHTDTQYF. This chain uses TRBV18 with TRBJ2-3; TRBD2 agrees at 10 bases. CDR1 and CDR2 (germline): KGHSH, LQKENI. The CDR3 has 18 residues. V dropped 4 bases and J dropped 2; count of bases not matched to a gene: 12.

The V call is TRBV5-4, the J call TRBJ1-1, with D perhaps TRBD1 (6 bases). Germline V gives CDR1 SGHNT, CDR2 YYREEE (reference sequence). This CDR3 has 14 amino acids. V was shortened by 4 bases and J by 0 bases, with 10 bases between the two germline ends. CDR3 amino acids: CASSKTGLNTEAFF. The DNA for the CDR3 is TGTGCCAGCAGCAAAACAGGGTTGAACACTGAAGCTTTCTTT. Variable domain in full (rest from reference TRBV5-4 and TRBJ1-1): ETGVTQSPTHLIKTRGQQVTLRCSSQSGHNTVSWYQQALGQGPQFIFQYYREEENGRGNFPPRFSGLQFPNYSSELNVNALELDDSALYLCASSKTGLNTEAFFGQGTRLTVV.

Only a few counts were recorded for this clone. J is TRBJ1-6 and V is TRBV7-2; 7 bases are a match to TRBD1. Germline V CDR1 and CDR2: SGHTA, FQGNSA. The V segment lost 8 bases and the J segment 7 bases; nucleotides outside the gene matches: 5. CDR3 length: 13 residues. CDR3 in amino acids: CASRGQANSPLHF. The CDR3 DNA reads TGTGCCAGCCGAGGACAGGCAAATTCACCCCTCCACTTT.

This clone has only a few counts. This chain connects TRBV5-1 to TRBJ1-5, with D possibly TRBD1 on 6 matching bases. The V end lost 4 bases, the J end lost 0 bases, and 14 bases lay between the germline ends. This CDR3 is 16 amino acids long. CDR1 SGHRS and CDR2 YFSETQ come from the germline V gene. DNA for the CDR3: TGCGCCAGCAGCCCGGGACAACCTTATAGCAATCAGCCCCAGCATTTT. Amino acid sequence: CASSPGQPYSNQPQHF.

In its sample, this clone was seen a few times. The rearrangement links TRBV28 to TRBJ1-1; a possible D gene is TRBD1 (6 bases). Germline V gives CDR1 MDHEN, CDR2 SYDVKM. The V gene lost 4 bases and the J gene lost 1 base, with 13 bases spanning the gap. The CDR3 is 15 amino acids. CDR3 in amino acids: CASSSTRDKNTEAFF. DNA of the CDR3: TGTGCCAGCAGTTCAACCCGGGACAAGAACACTGAAGCTTTCTTT.

The table lists this clone with a few counts. Compared with germline, one end of the junction differs, possibly owing to a read error. The chain is built from TRBV18 and TRBJ2-3, with 8 bases fitting TRBD2. CDR1 and CDR2 (germline): KGHSH, LQKENI. The CDR3 contains 15 residues. CDR3 sequence reads: CASSPLAVSTDTQYF. In DNA, the CDR3 is TGTGCCAGCTCCCCACTAGCGGTTAGCACAGATACGCAGTATTTT.